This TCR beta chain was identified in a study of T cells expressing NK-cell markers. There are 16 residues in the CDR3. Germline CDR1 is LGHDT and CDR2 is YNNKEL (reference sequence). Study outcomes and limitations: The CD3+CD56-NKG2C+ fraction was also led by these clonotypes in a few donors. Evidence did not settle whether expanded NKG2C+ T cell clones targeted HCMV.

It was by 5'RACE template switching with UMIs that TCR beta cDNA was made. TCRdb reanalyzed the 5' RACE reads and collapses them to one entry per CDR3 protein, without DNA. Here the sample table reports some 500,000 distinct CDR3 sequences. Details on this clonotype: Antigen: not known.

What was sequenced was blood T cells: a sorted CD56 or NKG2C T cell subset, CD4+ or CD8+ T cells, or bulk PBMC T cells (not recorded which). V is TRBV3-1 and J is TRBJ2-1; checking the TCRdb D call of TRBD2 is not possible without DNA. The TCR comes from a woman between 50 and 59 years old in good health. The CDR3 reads CASSPRDSISYNEQFF.